This TCR beta chain was recovered during a study of blood T cell repertoires in COVID-19. The overall study: Some COVID-19 samples were acute and others convalescent; all came from the United States, Italy and Spain.

The CDR3 consists of 12 residues. CDR1 is SGHAT and CDR2 is FQDESV in the germline V gene (reference sequence). With 3 bases removed from V and 7 bases from J, the gap between germline ends came to 7 bases. Repertoires were generated with immunoSEQ multiplex PCR, while TCRdb's copy carries only in-frame clones and drops some. The profile shows 55,000 to 80,000 clones, 79% of them singletons. Specimen: peripheral blood. The chain has TRBV11-1 and TRBJ2-1, with a weak D call TRBD2 (5 bases). This TCR came from an elderly woman with active or convalescent COVID-19. CDR3 nucleotide sequence: TGTGCCAGCAGCTTGTCGGGAAATGAGCAGTTCTTC. As protein: CASSLSGNEQFF.